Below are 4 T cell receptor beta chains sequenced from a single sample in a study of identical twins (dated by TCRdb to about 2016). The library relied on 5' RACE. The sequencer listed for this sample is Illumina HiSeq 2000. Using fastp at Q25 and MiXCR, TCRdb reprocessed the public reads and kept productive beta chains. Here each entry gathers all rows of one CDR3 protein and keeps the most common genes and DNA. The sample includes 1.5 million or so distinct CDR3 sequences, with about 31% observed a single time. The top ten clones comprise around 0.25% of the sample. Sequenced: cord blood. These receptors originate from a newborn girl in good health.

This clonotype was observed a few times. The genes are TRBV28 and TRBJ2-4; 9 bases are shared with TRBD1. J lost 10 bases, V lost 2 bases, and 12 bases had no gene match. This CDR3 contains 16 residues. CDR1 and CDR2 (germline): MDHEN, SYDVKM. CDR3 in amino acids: CASSLITGQGRLIQYF. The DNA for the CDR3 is TGTGCCAGCAGTTTAATAACGGGACAGGGCCGGCTAATTCAGTACTTC.

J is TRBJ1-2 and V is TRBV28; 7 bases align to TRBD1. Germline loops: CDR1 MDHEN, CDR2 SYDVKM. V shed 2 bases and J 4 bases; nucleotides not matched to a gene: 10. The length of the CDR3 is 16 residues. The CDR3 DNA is TGTGCCAGCAGTTTAGTCCCTCAGGGGGTGGGCTATGGCTACACCTTC. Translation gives CASSLVPQGVGYGYTF.

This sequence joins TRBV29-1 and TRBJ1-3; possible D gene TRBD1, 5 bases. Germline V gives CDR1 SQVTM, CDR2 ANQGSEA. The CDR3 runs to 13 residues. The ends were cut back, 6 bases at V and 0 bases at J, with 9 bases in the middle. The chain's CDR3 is CSVSRDSGNTIYF. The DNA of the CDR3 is TGCAGCGTAAGCAGGGACTCTGGAAACACCATATATTTT.

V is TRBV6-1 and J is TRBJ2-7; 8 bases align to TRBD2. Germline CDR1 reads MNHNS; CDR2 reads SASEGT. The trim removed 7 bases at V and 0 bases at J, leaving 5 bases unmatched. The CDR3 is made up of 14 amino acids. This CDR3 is CASKISGVSYEQYF. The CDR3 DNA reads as TGTGCCAGCAAAATTAGCGGGGTCTCCTACGAGCAGTACTTC.